The rows below give T cell receptor beta chains drawn from one sample of a study of T cells in Graves' hyperthyroidism and ophthalmopathy. TCRdb independently ran MiXCR on the multiplex PCR reads; one entry per CDR3 protein. The repertoire includes 550,000 to 800,000 distinct CDR3 sequences, 17% of them detected once, and 15% to 19% sits in the top ten. Sequencing was performed on blood. These receptor sequences come from a man aged 45-65 years with Graves' hyperthyroidism. The CDR3 runs from the conserved cysteine through the conserved F or W. The D gene is left open where the match is weak. The size of a clone is reported for some rows only, either as once, few or many, or as a class for expanded clones.

d_call | j_call | clone_size | v_call | cdr3_aa | cdr3_nt
TRBD2 | TRBJ2-7 | few | TRBV6-2/TRBV6-3 | CASSSTLPAQHSGRAVEQYF | TGTGCCAGCAGTTCCACTTTACCCGCTCAACATAGCGGGAGGGCCGTCGAGCAGTACTTC
TRBD2 | TRBJ2-3 | few | TRBV7-2 | CASSFSGRGDTQYF | TGTGCCAGCAGCTTTAGCGGGAGAGGCGATACGCAGTATTTT
. | TRBJ2-7 | . | TRBV28 | CASSLRGASYEQYF | TGTGCCAGCAGTTTGAGGGGGGCCTCCTACGAGCAGTACTTC
TRBD1 | TRBJ1-2 | few | TRBV27 | CASSSDRDDYGYTF | TGTGCCAGCAGTTCGGACAGGGACGACTATGGCTACACCTTC
TRBD1 | TRBJ1-5 | few | TRBV28 | CASRITGDRVRNQPQHF | TGTGCCAGCAGGATAACAGGGGACCGGGTTCGAAATCAGCCCCAGCATTTT
. | TRBJ2-5 | few | TRBV20-1 | CSARGGRLQETQYF | TGCAGTGCTAGAGGGGGCAGACTCCAAGAGACCCAGTACTTC
TRBD2 | TRBJ2-3 | . | TRBV5-1 | CASSLSGTSGDTQYF | TGCGCCAGCAGCTTGAGTGGGACTAGCGGAGATACGCAGTATTTT
. | TRBJ1-1 | many | TRBV7-9 | CASSLLETGPTEAFF | TGTGCCAGCAGCTTACTCGAGACAGGACCTACTGAAGCTTTCTTT
TRBD1 | TRBJ1-6 | . | TRBV27 | CASSSSADRGHGYLSSPLHF | TGTGCCAGCAGTTCATCAGCGGACAGGGGACATGGGTATCTCTCTTCACCCCTCCACTTT
TRBD2 | TRBJ2-1 | few | TRBV5-1 | CASSPGTTHYNEQFF | TGCGCCAGCAGCCCCGGGACTACCCATTACAATGAGCAGTTCTTC
. | TRBJ2-1 | . | TRBV20-1 | CSARDRAGSHYNEQFF | TGCAGTGCTAGAGATCGAGCCGGGAGCCACTACAATGAGCAGTTCTTC
TRBD2 | TRBJ2-7 | . | TRBV27 | CASSPTGGPYEQYF | TGTGCCAGCAGTCCTACGGGAGGGCCCTACGAGCAGTACTTC
. | TRBJ1-4 | many | TRBV12-3/TRBV12-4 | CASSPTGHSFNEKLFF | TGTGCCAGCAGTCCCACAGGACACTCCTTTAATGAAAAACTGTTTTTT
TRBD1 | TRBJ2-3 | few | TRBV27 | CASSLLLTGVGTDTQYF | TGTGCCAGCAGTTTGCTTCTGACAGGGGTTGGCACAGATACGCAGTATTTT
TRBD2 | TRBJ2-7 | many | TRBV20-1 | CSAPLTSGRGEQYF | TGCAGTGCTCCTCTTACTAGCGGGAGGGGGGAGCAGTACTTC
TRBD1 | TRBJ2-1 | many | TRBV6-2/TRBV6-3 | CASSDPGQGAGEQFF | TGTGCCAGCAGCGACCCGGGACAGGGGGCAGGTGAGCAGTTCTTC
. | TRBJ2-5 | many | TRBV29-1 | CSVEDRGRETQYF | TGCAGCGTTGAAGATAGGGGCCGAGAGACCCAGTACTTC
. | TRBJ1-5 | . | TRBV19 | CASSISGRVSNQPQHF | TGTGCCAGTAGTATATCCGGCAGGGTAAGCAATCAGCCCCAGCATTTT
. | TRBJ2-1 | few | TRBV7-8 | CASSLVGAIPSYNEQFF | TGTGCCAGCAGCTTAGTGGGCGCGATACCCTCCTACAATGAGCAGTTCTTC
. | TRBJ1-1 | many | TRBV3-1 | CASSQGGSVAEAFF | TGTGCCAGCAGCCAGGGTGGTTCGGTAGCTGAAGCTTTCTTT
TRBD1 | TRBJ2-7 | . | TRBV4-1 | CASSHARGTGTYEQYF | TGCGCCAGCAGCCACGCCCGGGGGACAGGAACCTACGAGCAGTACTTC
. | TRBJ2-1 | few | TRBV28 | CASILGGADYNEQFF | TGTGCCAGCATTTTAGGGGGGGCCGACTACAATGAGCAGTTCTTC
TRBD2 | TRBJ2-1 | many | TRBV7-2 | CASSLGTRKDNEQFF | TGTGCCAGCAGCTTAGGGACTAGAAAGGACAATGAGCAGTTCTTC
TRBD2 | TRBJ2-3 | many | TRBV7-3 | CASSLTSGNTDTQYF | TGTGCCAGCAGCCTGACTAGCGGGAACACAGATACGCAGTATTTT
TRBD2 | TRBJ2-3 | . | TRBV3-1 | CASSQEAGVLADTQYF | TGTGCCAGCAGCCAAGAAGCGGGAGTTCTGGCAGATACGCAGTATTTT
TRBD2 | TRBJ2-3 | many | TRBV18 | CASSAGLAGADTQYF | TGTGCCAGCTCAGCAGGACTAGCGGGAGCAGATACGCAGTATTTT
TRBD1 | TRBJ2-7 | . | TRBV18 | CASSPRSDRVYEQYF | TGTGCCAGCTCACCACGGTCCGACAGGGTGTACGAGCAGTACTTC
. | TRBJ1-6 | . | TRBV4-3 | CASSPDAEIYSPLHF | TGCGCCAGCAGCCCCGATGCAGAAATTTACTCACCCCTCCACTTT
TRBD2 | TRBJ2-1 | many | TRBV29-1 | CSVEVSGGRSNNEQFF | TGCAGCGTTGAAGTCAGCGGCGGGAGATCCAACAATGAGCAGTTCTTC
. | TRBJ2-4 | few | TRBV7-2 | CASSTFGVENIQYF | TGTGCCAGCAGCACCTTCGGGGTCGAAAACATTCAGTACTTC
TRBD2 | TRBJ2-1 | few | TRBV27 | CASSSSRGTSGREQFF | TGTGCCAGCAGTTCCTCCAGAGGGACTAGCGGGAGGGAGCAGTTCTTC
. | TRBJ1-1 | many | TRBV2 | CASSAGLENTEAFF | TGTGCCAGCAGTGCCGGGCTCGAAAACACTGAAGCTTTCTTT
. | TRBJ2-7 | many | TRBV18 | CASSPQGVSSYEQYF | TGTGCCAGCTCACCGCAGGGCGTGAGCTCCTACGAGCAGTACTTC
TRBD1 | TRBJ1-2 | many | TRBV9 | CASSVGTGGAYGYTF | TGTGCCAGCAGCGTAGGGACAGGGGGCGCCTATGGCTACACCTTC
TRBD2 | TRBJ2-7 | many | TRBV12-3/TRBV12-4 | CASSPPPGTSGRLPYEQYF | TGTGCCAGCAGTCCCCCCCCGGGGACTAGCGGGAGACTACCGTACGAGCAGTACTTC
. | TRBJ1-2 | few | TRBV18 | CASSPPHTRGGYTF | TGTGCCAGCTCACCACCTCACACCCGGGGTGGCTACACCTTC
TRBD1 | TRBJ2-2 | few | TRBV10-1 | CASGTGNTGELFF | TGCGCCAGCGGGACAGGGAACACCGGGGAGCTGTTTTTT
TRBD1 | TRBJ1-1 | many | TRBV30 | CAWSDGQGPPTEAFF | TGTGCCTGGAGCGACGGACAGGGCCCCCCCACTGAAGCTTTCTTT
TRBD2 | TRBJ2-3 | many | TRBV20-1 | CSARGIAGVSPDTQYF | TGCAGTGCTAGAGGGATAGCGGGAGTAAGCCCAGATACGCAGTATTTT
TRBD2 | TRBJ2-1 | . | TRBV20-1 | CRGLAAHNEQFF | TGCAGGGGACTAGCTGCACACAATGAGCAGTTCTTC
. | TRBJ2-3 | many | TRBV3-1 | CASSQLGLRGASTDTQYF | TGTGCCAGCAGCCAACTTGGGTTGCGGGGCGCTAGCACAGATACGCAGTATTTT
. | TRBJ1-1 | many | TRBV11-2 | CASNHPDSEAFF | TGTGCCAGCAACCACCCGGACAGTGAAGCTTTCTTT
. | TRBJ1-2 | many | TRBV27 | CASSFQGTPNYGYTF | TGTGCCAGCAGTTTTCAGGGAACTCCTAACTATGGCTACACCTTC
. | TRBJ2-3 | . | TRBV6-2/TRBV6-3 | CASRSLALSTDTQYF | TGTGCCAGCAGATCACTAGCCCTTAGCACAGATACGCAGTATTTT
. | TRBJ1-2 | . | TRBV18 | CASSPPGPGQHGYTF | TGTGCCAGCTCACCACCGGGACCCGGGCAACATGGCTACACCTTC
. | TRBJ1-2 | few | TRBV29-1 | CSVRGTPFNYGYTF | TGCAGCGTGCGAGGGACACCATTTAACTATGGCTACACCTTC
. | TRBJ1-3 | many | TRBV28 | CASSFFRVGYTIYF | TGTGCCAGCAGTTTCTTCCGGGTGGGGTACACCATATATTTT
. | TRBJ1-1 | many | TRBV12-3/TRBV12-4 | CASSKTVNTEAFF | TGTGCCAGCAGTAAGACAGTGAACACTGAAGCTTTCTTT
. | TRBJ1-1 | few | TRBV29-1 | CSGPGPGNTEAFF | TGCAGCGGCCCAGGACCGGGGAACACTGAAGCTTTCTTT
. | TRBJ1-2 | many | TRBV12-3/TRBV12-4 | CASSSDVQVYYGYTF | TGTGCCAGCAGTTCCGACGTACAGGTCTACTATGGCTACACCTTC
. | TRBJ2-7 | few | TRBV6-2/TRBV6-3 | CASSYGSASYEQYF | TGTGCCAGCAGTTACGGTAGCGCCTCCTACGAGCAGTACTTC
. | TRBJ2-2 | . | TRBV5-1 | CASTPTPPTGELFF | TGCGCCAGTACACCCACCCCACCCACCGGGGAGCTGTTTTTT
. | TRBJ2-5 | many | TRBV7-2 | CASSLGTQTQYF | TGTGCCAGCAGCTTAGGTACACAGACCCAGTACTTC
. | TRBJ2-3 | few | TRBV7-2 | CASSPSGPLTDTQYF | TGTGCCAGCAGCCCAAGCGGGCCCCTCACAGATACGCAGTATTTT
TRBD2 | TRBJ2-1 | few | TRBV6-1 | CASSGGYPGGGYNEQFF | TGTGCCAGCAGTGGGGGCTATCCGGGAGGCGGGTACAATGAGCAGTTCTTC
. | TRBJ2-4 | . | TRBV19 | CASSMYGSSKNIQYF | TGTGCCAGTAGTATGTACGGCAGTTCCAAAAACATTCAGTACTTC
TRBD1 | TRBJ2-7 | . | TRBV5-4 | CASSSQTGFSYEQYF | TGTGCCAGCAGCAGCCAGACAGGGTTCTCCTACGAGCAGTACTTC
. | TRBJ2-5 | . | TRBV19 | CASSTASGIRETQYF | TGTGCCAGTAGTACCGCTTCAGGGATCCGAGAGACCCAGTACTTC
. | TRBJ2-7 | . | TRBV6-1 | CASRATVGMGEQYF | TGTGCCAGCAGGGCAACAGTAGGGATGGGCGAGCAGTACTTC
TRBD2 | TRBJ2-3 | many | TRBV28 | CASSFGGGDTQYF | TGTGCCAGCAGTTTTGGGGGAGGGGATACGCAGTATTTT